The clone carrying this T cell receptor beta chain was seen a handful of times. As yet, its antigen is unknown. This entry comes from a study of T-cell memory formation after mild COVID-19. General observations from the study: Cross-reactive memory seemingly joined, as some responding clones were found in pre-infection memory. The main location of contracting CD4+ clones was CM and EM, and that of contracting CD8+ clones was EMRA. Clones shrinking between day 15 and 85 showed a balanced CD4/CD8 split, and those that grew later tilted toward CD4+.

Germline-derived CDR1 and CDR2 are LNHDA and SQIVND (reference sequence). Trimming took off 1 base at V and 7 bases at J, with 5 bases between the two ends. The CDR3 has 11 amino acids. The authors produced TCR alpha and TCR beta cDNA libraries with sample barcodes and UMIs by 5'RACE using constant-segment primers. TCRdb re-analysed the 5' RACE reads in MiXCR, keeping a single row per CDR3 protein. The sample includes approximately 480,000 distinct CDR3 sequences, roughly 18% of them seen just once. This clonotype was sampled from an adult woman who had mild COVID-19 (a few samples of this study predate the infection). Cell type and time point are not known. V and J are TRBV19 and TRBJ2-7; tentative D call: TRBD2 (5 bases). Sequences were obtained from PBMCs or a T cell subset sorted from them (not recorded which). CDR3 residues: CASSIAGEQYF. Here the CDR3 DNA reads TGTGCCAGTAGTATAGCGGGGGAGCAGTACTTC.